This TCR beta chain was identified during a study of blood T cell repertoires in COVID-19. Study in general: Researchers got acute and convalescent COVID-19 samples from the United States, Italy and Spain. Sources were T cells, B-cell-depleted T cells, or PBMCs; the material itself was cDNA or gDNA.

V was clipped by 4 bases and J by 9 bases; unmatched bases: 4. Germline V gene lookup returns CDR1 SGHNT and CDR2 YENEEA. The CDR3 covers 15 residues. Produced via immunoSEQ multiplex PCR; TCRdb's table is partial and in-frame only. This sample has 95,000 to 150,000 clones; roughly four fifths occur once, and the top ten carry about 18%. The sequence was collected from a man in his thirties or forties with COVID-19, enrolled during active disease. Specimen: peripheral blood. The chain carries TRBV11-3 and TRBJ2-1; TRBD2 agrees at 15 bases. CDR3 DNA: TGTGCCAGCAGCTGGGGACTAGCGGGAGGTAGTGAGCAGTTCTTC. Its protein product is CASSWGLAGGSEQFF.